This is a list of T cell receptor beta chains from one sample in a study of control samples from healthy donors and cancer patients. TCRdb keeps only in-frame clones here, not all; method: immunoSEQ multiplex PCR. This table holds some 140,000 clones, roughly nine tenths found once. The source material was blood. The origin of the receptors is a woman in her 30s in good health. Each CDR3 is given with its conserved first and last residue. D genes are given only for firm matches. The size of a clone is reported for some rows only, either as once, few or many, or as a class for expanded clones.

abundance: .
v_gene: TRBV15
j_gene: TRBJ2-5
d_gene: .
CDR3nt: TGTGCCACCAGCAGAGACCAGGGACAAGAGACCCAGTACTTC
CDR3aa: CATSRDQGQETQYF

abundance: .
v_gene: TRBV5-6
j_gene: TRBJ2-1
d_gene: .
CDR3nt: TGTGCCAGCAGCTTGGGGGGCCTCAATGAGCAGTTCTTC
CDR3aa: CASSLGGLNEQFF

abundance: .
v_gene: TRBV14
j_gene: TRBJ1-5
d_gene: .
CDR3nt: TGTGCCAGCAGCCAAGGCGGGTGGGGGCAGGGTCAGCCCCAGCATTTT
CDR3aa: CASSQGGWGQGQPQHF

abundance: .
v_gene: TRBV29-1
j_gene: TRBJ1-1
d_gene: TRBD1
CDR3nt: TGCAGCGTTGCGGGGCAAACAGGGGGAGCTTTCTTT
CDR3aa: CSVAGQTGGAFF

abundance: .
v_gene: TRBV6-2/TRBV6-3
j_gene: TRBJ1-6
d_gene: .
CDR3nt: TGTGCCAGCAGTTACTCGAATCCGGGTTCACCCCTCCACTTT
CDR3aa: CASSYSNPGSPLHF

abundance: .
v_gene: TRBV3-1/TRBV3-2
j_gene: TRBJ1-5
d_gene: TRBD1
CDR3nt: TGTGCCAGCAGCCCGACGACAGGGGCCCCTAACAATCAGCCCCAGCATTTT
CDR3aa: CASSPTTGAPNNQPQHF

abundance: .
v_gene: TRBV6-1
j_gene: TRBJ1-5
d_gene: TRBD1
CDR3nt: TGTGCCAGCAGTGGGGCCGGGGGACAGGGGAACAATCAGCCCCAGCATTTT
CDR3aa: CASSGAGGQGNNQPQHF

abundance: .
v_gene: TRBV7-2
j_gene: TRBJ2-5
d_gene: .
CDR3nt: TGTGCCAGCAGCGTAGGGAACACCCAGTACTTC
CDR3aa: CASSVGNTQYF

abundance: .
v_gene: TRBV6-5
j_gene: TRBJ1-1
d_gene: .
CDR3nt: TGTGCCAGCAGTTACTCTAGGCAGGGGAACACTGAAGCTTTCTTT
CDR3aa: CASSYSRQGNTEAFF

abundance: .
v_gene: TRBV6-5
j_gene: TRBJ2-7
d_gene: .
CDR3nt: TGTGCCAGCAGGTTGGGGGGTTACGAGCAGTACTTC
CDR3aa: CASRLGGYEQYF

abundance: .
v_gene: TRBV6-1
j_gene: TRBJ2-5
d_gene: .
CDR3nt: TGTGCCAGCAGCACGGGACTGGGAGAGACCCAGTACTTC
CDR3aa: CASSTGLGETQYF

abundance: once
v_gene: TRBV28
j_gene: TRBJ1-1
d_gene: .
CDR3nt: TGTGCCAGCAGCCTTTGGCCCGGTGAAGCTTTCTTT
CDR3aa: CASSLWPGEAFF

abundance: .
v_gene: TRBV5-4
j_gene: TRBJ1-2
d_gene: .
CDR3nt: TGTGCCAGCAGCCAGGACAGAAACTATGGCTACACCTTC
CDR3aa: CASSQDRNYGYTF

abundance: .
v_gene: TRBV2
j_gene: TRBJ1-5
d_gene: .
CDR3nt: TGTGCCAGCAGCGAGATGTCAGGGAGCAATCAGCCCCAGCATTTT
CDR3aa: CASSEMSGSNQPQHF

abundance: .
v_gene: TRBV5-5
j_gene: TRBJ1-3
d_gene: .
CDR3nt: TGTGCCAGCAGCCCCAGGGATCCCTTGGACCCTTCTGGAAACACCATATATTTT
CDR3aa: CASSPRDPLDPSGNTIYF

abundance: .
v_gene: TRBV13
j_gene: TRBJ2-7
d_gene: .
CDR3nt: TGTGCCAGCAGCCCAAGGGACGGGATCTCCTACGAGCAGTACTTC
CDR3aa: CASSPRDGISYEQYF

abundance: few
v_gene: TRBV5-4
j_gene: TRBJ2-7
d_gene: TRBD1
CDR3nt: TGTGCCAGCAGCTTGGACAGGGGATTATCCTACGAGCAGTACTTC
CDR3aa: CASSLDRGLSYEQYF

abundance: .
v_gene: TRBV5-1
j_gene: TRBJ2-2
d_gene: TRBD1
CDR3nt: TGCGCCAGCAGCCTTCCAGGGGGCGGGTACACCGGGGAGCTGTTTTTT
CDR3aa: CASSLPGGGYTGELFF

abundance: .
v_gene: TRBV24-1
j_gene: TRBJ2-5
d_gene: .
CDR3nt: TGTGCCACCGCTGGGAGGTACCAAGAGACCCAGTACTTC
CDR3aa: CATAGRYQETQYF

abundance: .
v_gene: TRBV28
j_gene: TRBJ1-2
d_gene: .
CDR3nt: TGTGCCAGCAGTTTAATAAGGGTTTTGCGCTACACCTTC
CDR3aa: CASSLIRVLRYTF

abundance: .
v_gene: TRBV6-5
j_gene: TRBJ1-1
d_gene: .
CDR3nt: TGTGCCAGCAGTTACGGGGCCAATGAAGCTTTCTTT
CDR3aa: CASSYGANEAFF

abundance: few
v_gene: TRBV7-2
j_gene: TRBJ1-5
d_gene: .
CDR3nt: TGTGCCAGCAGCCCCAACAGAAATCAGCCCCAGCATTTT
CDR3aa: CASSPNRNQPQHF

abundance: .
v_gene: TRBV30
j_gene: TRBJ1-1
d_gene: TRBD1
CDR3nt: TGTGCCTGGAGTGGACAGGGATATACTGAAGCTTTCTTT
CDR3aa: CAWSGQGYTEAFF

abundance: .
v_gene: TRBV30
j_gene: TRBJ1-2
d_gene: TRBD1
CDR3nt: TGTGCCTGGACGATCGGACAGGGGAAGGGCTACACCTTC
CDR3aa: CAWTIGQGKGYTF

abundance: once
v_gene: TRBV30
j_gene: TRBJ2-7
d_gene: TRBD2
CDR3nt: TGTGCCTCGAAGGGGCTAGCGGGAGTGAACGAGCAGTACTTC
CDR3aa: CASKGLAGVNEQYF

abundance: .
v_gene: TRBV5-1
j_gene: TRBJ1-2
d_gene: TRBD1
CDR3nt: TGCGCCAGCACCGGGACAGGGACTGGCTACACCTTC
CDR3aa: CASTGTGTGYTF

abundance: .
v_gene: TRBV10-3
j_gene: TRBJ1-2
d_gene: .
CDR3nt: TGTGCCATCAGGCGGGACCCGGATCGGGACCTCTATGGCTACACCTTC
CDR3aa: CAIRRDPDRDLYGYTF

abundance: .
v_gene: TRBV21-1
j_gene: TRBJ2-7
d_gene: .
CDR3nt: TGTGCCAGCAGCAAAAGGGGGCGGGAGGGCCTCGAGCAGTACTTC
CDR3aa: CASSKRGREGLEQYF

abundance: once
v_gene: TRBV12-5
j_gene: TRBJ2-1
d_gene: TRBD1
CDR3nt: TGTGCTAGTGGGGGACAGACCCCTGAGCAGTTCTTC
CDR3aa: CASGGQTPEQFF

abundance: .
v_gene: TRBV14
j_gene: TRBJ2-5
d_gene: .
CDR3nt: TGTGCCAGCAGCCAAGGACTGATACAAGAGACCCAGTACTTC
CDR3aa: CASSQGLIQETQYF

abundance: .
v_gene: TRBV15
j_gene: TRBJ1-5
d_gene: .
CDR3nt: TGTGCCACCAGCACTGGACGTAATAGCAATCAGCCCCAGCATTTT
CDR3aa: CATSTGRNSNQPQHF

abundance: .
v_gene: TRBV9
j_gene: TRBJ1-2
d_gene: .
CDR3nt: TGTGCCAGCAGCGTATTCTCGGGGGCGCCTAACTATGGCTACACCTTC
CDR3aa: CASSVFSGAPNYGYTF

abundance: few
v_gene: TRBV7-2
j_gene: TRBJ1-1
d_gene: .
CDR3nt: TGTGCCAGCAGCTCCCACATGAACACTGAAGCTTTCTTT
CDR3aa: CASSSHMNTEAFF

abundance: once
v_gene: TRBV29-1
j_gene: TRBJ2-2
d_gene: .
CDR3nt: TGCAGCGTTCTTTTGGGACAAAACACCGGGGAGCTGTTTTTT
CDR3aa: CSVLLGQNTGELFF

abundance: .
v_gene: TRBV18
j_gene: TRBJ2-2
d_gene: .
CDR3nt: TGTGCCAGCTCACCACAGGGTTGGACCGGGGAGCTGTTTTTT
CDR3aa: CASSPQGWTGELFF

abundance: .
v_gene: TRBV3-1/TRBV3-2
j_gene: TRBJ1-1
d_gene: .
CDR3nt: TGTGCCAGCAGCCGAGTTCAGGGTAGGGCTGAAGCTTTCTTT
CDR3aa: CASSRVQGRAEAFF

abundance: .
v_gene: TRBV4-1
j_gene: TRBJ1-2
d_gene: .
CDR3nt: TGCGCCAGCAGCCAAGGGTGGCCAAACGATGGGGGCTACACCTTC
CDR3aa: CASSQGWPNDGGYTF

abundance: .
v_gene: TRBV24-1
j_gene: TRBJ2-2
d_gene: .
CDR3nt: TGTGCCACCAGTGACTCGGACAGAAGCACCGGGGAGCTGTTTTTT
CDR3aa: CATSDSDRSTGELFF

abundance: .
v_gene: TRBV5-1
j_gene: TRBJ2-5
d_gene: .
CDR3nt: TGCGCCAGCAGCTTAGGATCACAAGAGACCCAGTACTTC
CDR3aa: CASSLGSQETQYF

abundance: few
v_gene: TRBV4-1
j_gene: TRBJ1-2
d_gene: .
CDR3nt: TGCGCCAGCAGCCCAAGGCGGGGGGATGACTATGGCTACACCTTC
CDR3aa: CASSPRRGDDYGYTF

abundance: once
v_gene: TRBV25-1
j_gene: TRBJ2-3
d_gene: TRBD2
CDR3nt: TGTGCCAGCAGAGTTAGCGGGGGCACAGATACGCAGTATTTT
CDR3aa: CASRVSGGTDTQYF

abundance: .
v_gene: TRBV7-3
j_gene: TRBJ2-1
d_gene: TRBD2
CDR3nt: TGTGCCAGCAGCTTAAGCGGGAGGGCCAATGAGCAGTTCTTC
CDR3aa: CASSLSGRANEQFF

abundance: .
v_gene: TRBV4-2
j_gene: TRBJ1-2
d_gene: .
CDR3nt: TGTGCCAGCAGCCAGGACTTTGGTGTAACAAATGGCTACACCTTC
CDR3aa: CASSQDFGVTNGYTF

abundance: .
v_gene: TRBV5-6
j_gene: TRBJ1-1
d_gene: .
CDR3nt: TGTGCCAGCAGCTTTGGAGCCCCCAGGGTGAGCACTGAAGCTTTCTTT
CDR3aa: CASSFGAPRVSTEAFF

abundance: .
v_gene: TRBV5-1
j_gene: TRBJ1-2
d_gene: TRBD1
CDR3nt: TGCGCCAGCAGCGTGGACAGGGACCCGGGCTATGGCTACACCTTC
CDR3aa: CASSVDRDPGYGYTF

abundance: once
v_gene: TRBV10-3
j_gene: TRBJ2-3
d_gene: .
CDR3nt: TGTGCCATCAGTGAGGACAGCCGACACACAGATACGCAGTATTTT
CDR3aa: CAISEDSRHTDTQYF

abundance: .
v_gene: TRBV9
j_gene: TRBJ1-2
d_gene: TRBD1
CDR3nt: TGTGCCAGCAGTGGAAACCGGGACAGGGGAAGGGGCTACACCTTC
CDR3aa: CASSGNRDRGRGYTF

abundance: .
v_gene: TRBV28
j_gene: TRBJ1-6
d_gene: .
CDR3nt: TGTGCCAGCAGGCCCGTGGCGCATTCACCCCTCCACTTT
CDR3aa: CASRPVAHSPLHF

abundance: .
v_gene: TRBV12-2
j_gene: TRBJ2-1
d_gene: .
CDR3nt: TGTGCAAGTCGACCGTGGGGGGGGCGCTTCTTGTTTTACAATGAGCAGTTCTTC
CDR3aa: CASRPWGGRFLFYNEQFF

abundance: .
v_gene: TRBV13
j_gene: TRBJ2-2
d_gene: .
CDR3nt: TGTGCCAGCAGCTCACGGACAGCGGGGACCGGGGAGCTGTTTTTT
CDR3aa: CASSSRTAGTGELFF

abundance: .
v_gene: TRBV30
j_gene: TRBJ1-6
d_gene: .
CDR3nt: TGTGCCTGGAATACGGGCGCAGGTACAACCCTCCACTTT
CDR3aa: CAWNTGAGTTLHF

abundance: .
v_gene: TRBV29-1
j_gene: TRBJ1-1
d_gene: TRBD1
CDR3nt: TGCAGCGGCGGACAGGGGATCAACACTGAAGCTTTCTTT
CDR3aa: CSGGQGINTEAFF

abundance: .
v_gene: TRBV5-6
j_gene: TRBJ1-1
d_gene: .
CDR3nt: TGTGCCAGCAGCTTGATGTCCCTGAACACTGAAGCTTTCTTT
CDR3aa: CASSLMSLNTEAFF

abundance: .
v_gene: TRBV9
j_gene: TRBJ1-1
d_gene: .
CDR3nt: TGTGCCAGCAGCGTAGTCAGCACTGAAGCTTTCTTT
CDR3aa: CASSVVSTEAFF

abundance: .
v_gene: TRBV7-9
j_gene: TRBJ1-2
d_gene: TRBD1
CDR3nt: TGTGCCAGCAGCGCCTGGGACAGGGACTATGGCTACACCTTC
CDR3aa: CASSAWDRDYGYTF

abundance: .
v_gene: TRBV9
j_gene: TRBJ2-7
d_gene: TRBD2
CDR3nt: TGTGCCAGCAGCGTGAGCGGGGGCCCCTACGAGCAGTACTTC
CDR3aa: CASSVSGGPYEQYF

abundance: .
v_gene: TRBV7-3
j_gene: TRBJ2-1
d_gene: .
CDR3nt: TGTGCCAGCAGCCCCTTCGGAGGGGCCCCGTTCGATGAGCAGTTCTTC
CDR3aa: CASSPFGGAPFDEQFF

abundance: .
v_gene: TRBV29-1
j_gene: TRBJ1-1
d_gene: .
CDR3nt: TGCAGCGTCCAGACTGGGGGGAACACTGAAGCTTTCTTT
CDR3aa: CSVQTGGNTEAFF

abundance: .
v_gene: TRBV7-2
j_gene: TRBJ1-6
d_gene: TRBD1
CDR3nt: TGTGCCAGCAGCTCCTCGGGACAGTATAATTCACCCCTCCACTTT
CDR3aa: CASSSSGQYNSPLHF